This TCR beta chain is drawn from a study of blood T cell repertoires in COVID-19. The V gene's germline CDR1 is SGHTA and CDR2 FQGNSA. The CDR3 consists of 15 residues. Trimming at V came to 5 bases and at J to 10 bases, leaving 10 bases not matched to a gene. Participants' own reports of clinical history determined their cohort assignment. Sequencing used immunoSEQ multiplex PCR; TCRdb keeps in-frame clones, though not all of them. This sample has about 200,000 clones, with 85% found just once. The TCR comes from a middle-aged man who had recovered from COVID-19. The chain uses TRBV7-2 and TRBJ2-1, with 11 nucleotides matching TRBD2. The sequencing input was PBMCs or T cells enriched from blood (not recorded which). The CDR3 region is CASSPGLADSTEQFF. In DNA form, the CDR3 reads TGTGCCAGCAGCCCGGGACTAGCGGACTCTACCGAGCAGTTCTTC.